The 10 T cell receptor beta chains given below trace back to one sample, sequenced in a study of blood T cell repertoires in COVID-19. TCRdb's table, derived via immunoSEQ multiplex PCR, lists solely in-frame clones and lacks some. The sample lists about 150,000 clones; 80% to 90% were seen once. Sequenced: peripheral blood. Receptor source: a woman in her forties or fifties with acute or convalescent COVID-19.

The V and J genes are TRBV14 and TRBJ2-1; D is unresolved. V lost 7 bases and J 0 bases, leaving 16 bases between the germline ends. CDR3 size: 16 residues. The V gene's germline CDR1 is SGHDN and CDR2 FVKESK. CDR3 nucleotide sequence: TGTGCCAGCAACCCTTTTGGCGGTTACTCCTACAATGAGCAGTTCTTC. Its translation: CASNPFGGYSYNEQFF. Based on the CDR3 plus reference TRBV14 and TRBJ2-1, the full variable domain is EAGVTQFPSHSVIEKGQTVTLRCDPISGHDNLYWYRRVMGKEIKFLLHFVKESKQDESGMPNNRFLAERTGGTYSTLKVQPAELEDSGVYFCASNPFGGYSYNEQFFGPGTRLTVL.

The CDR3 DNA is TGTGCCAGCTCACCACCACAGGGAGTAACTGAAGCTTTCTTT. Its translation is CASSPPQGVTEAFF. The V gene is TRBV18, the J gene TRBJ1-1; tentative D call: TRBD1 (6 bases). The CDR3 consists of 14 residues. Per germline, CDR1 KGHSH and CDR2 LQKENI. Trimming removed 0 bases at V and 5 bases at J, with 10 bases between.

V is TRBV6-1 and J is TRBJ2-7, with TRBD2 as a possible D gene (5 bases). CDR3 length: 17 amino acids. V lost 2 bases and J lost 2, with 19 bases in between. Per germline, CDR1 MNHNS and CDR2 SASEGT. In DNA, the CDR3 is TGTGCCAGCAGTGAACGCAGTACCGGGATTAATACCTACGAGCAGTACTTC. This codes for CASSERSTGINTYEQYF.

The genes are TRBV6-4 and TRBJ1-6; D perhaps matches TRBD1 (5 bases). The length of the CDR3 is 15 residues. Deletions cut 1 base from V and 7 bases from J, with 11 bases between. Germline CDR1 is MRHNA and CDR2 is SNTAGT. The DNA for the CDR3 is TGTGCCAGCAGTGACTTTGGTCAGGGAAATTCACCCCTCCACTTT. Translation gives CASSDFGQGNSPLHF.

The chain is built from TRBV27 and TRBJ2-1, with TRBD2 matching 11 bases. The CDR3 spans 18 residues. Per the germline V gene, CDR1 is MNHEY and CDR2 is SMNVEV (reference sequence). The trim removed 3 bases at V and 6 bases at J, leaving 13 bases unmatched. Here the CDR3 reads CASSFKRTSGQVSNEQFF. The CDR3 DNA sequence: TGTGCCAGCAGTTTCAAACGGACTAGCGGGCAGGTTTCCAATGAGCAGTTCTTC.

CDR3 loop: CAPAQGWPQHF. In DNA, the CDR3 is TGTGCCCCCGCGCAGGGATGGCCCCAGCATTTT. V usage is TRBV6-4 and J usage is TRBJ1-5; TRBD1 might be the D (5 bases). CDR1 MRHNA and CDR2 SNTAGT come from the germline V gene. Trimming cost V 11 bases and J 9 bases, with 14 bases left between them. The CDR3 consists of 11 residues.

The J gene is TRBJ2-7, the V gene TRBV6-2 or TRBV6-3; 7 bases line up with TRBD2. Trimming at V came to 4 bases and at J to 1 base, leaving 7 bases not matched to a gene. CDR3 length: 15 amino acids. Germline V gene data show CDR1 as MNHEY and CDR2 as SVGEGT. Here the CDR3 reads CASSSGLSSSYEQYF. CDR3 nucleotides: TGTGCCAGCAGTTCGGGACTAAGTAGTTCCTACGAGCAGTACTTC.

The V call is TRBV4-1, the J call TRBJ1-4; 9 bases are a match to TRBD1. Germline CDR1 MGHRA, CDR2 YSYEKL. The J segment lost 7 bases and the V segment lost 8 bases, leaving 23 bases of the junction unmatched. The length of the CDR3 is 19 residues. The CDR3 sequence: CASQALGAGKGTGSEKLFF. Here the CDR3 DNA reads TGCGCCAGCCAGGCGTTGGGGGCCGGAAAGGGGACAGGGAGTGAAAAACTGTTTTTT.

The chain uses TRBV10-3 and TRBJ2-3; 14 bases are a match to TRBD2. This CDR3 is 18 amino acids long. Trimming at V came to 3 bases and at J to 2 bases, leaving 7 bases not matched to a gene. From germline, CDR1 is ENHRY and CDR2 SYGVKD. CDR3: CAISDPGLAGAHTDTQYF. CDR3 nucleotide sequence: TGTGCCATCAGTGATCCGGGACTAGCGGGGGCACACACAGATACGCAGTATTTT.

As DNA, the CDR3 is TGTGCCAGCAGCCAACCGACTAGCTACAATGAGCAGTTCTTC. This encodes CASSQPTSYNEQFF. The genes are TRBV3-1 (or the pseudogene TRBV3-2) and TRBJ2-1; TRBD2 is a possible D gene (6 bases). The V gene's germline CDR1 is LGHDT and CDR2 YNNKEL (reference sequence). V was shortened by 2 bases and J by 3 bases, with 8 bases between the two germline ends. The CDR3 length is 14 residues.